These 20 T cell receptor beta chains were all obtained from the same sample, sequenced in a study of vaccination effects on CD4 cells after COVID-19. In the ViraFEST assay, antigen-specific CD4+ clonotypes were identified by expansion after peptide-pool stimulation. At the end of 10 days of culture, CD4+ T cells were isolated. This person's SARS-CoV-2 infection, confirmed by PCR, occurred between March and December 2020. These receptors lack a known antigen. Clones were read by immunoSEQ multiplex PCR, and TCRdb kept only the in-frame ones, dropping some. Among some 56,000 clones listed, roughly 77% were seen once. The source was CD4+ T cells from PBMCs cultured with HIV peptides, collected before COVID-19 vaccination. The subset here: HIV-1 Nef peptide pool negative control/reference culture. Receptors originate from a human donor who had a prior SARS-CoV-2 infection.

The CDR3 region has the DNA TGTGCCAGCAGTTTTGGTTCCGGGGACTATAATTCACCCCTCCACTTT. Translated: CASSFGSGDYNSPLHF. The chain joins TRBV2 to TRBJ1-6; D remains unclear. CDR1 is SNHLY and CDR2 is FYNNEI in the germline V gene. CDR3 size: 16 residues. With 5 bases removed from V and 3 bases from J, the gap between germline ends came to 14 bases.

CDR3 residues: CASSIDSRISYSNQPQHF. The DNA of the CDR3 is TGTGCCAGCAGCATCGACAGCCGGATATCTTATAGCAATCAGCCCCAGCATTTT. This chain joins TRBV7-3 and TRBJ1-5; TRBD1 might be the D (5 bases). CDR3 length equals 18 residues. Per germline, CDR1 SGHTA and CDR2 FQGTGA. V lost 5 bases to trimming and J lost 0 bases, with 20 bases between them.

The chain carries TRBV7-3 and TRBJ2-5; 13 bases are shared with TRBD2. CDR1 is SGHTA, CDR2 FQGTGA, per germline. V lost 5 bases and J lost 7; bases outside the gene matches: 4. The CDR3 consists of 14 residues. CDR3 protein: CASSPGLAGRTQYF. The DNA for the CDR3 is TGTGCCAGCAGCCCGGGACTAGCGGGACGGACCCAGTACTTC.

This clone turned up a few times. The CDR3, as DNA: TGTGCCAGCAGCGCATATTTGGGACAGGGGCCCGGGGAGCTGTTTTTT. Its translation is CASSAYLGQGPGELFF. This chain connects TRBV7-6 to TRBJ2-2, with TRBD1 matching 10 bases. CDR3 length: 16 residues. V lost 5 bases to trimming and J lost 6 bases; unmatched junction nucleotides: 9. In germline, CDR1 is SGHVS, CDR2 FNYEAQ.

The chain uses TRBV5-8 and TRBJ2-4; tentative D call: TRBD1 (7 bases). CDR3 size: 13 residues. The V end lost 4 bases, the J end lost 8 bases, and 13 bases lay between the germline ends. In germline, CDR1 is SGHTS, CDR2 YDEGEE. The CDR3 sequence is CASSGGQRDIQYF. CDR3 nucleotide sequence: TGTGCCAGCAGCGGGGGACAGCGGGACATTCAGTACTTC.

The chain uses TRBV3-1 (or the pseudogene TRBV3-2) and TRBJ2-7; 10 bases are shared with TRBD1. The CDR3 is 16 residues long. Germline CDR1 reads LGHDT; CDR2 reads YNNKEL (reference sequence). V was pared by 0 bases and J by 3 bases, with 5 bases of the junction left unmatched. CDR3 sequence reads: CASSQEGGTGVYEQYF. DNA for the CDR3: TGTGCCAGCAGCCAAGAAGGCGGGACAGGGGTCTACGAGCAGTACTTC.

The chain is built from TRBV5-1 and TRBJ2-1, with 12 bases identical to TRBD2. The CDR3 has 16 amino acids. Germline lookup yields CDR1 SGHRS and CDR2 YFSETQ. The V segment lost 3 bases and the J segment 9 bases; nucleotides outside the gene matches: 10. The chain's CDR3 is CASSSLAGGPSGEQFF. CDR3 nucleotides: TGCGCCAGCAGCTCCCTAGCGGGAGGGCCTTCGGGTGAGCAGTTCTTC.

The CDR3 sequence: CASSLGALPGSYEQYF. The CDR3 DNA is TGCGCCAGCAGCTTGGGGGCCCTCCCTGGCTCCTACGAGCAGTACTTC. The rearrangement links TRBV5-1 to TRBJ2-7; D not resolved. The germline CDR1 and CDR2 sequences are SGHRS and YFSETQ. V was clipped by 0 bases and J by 0 bases, with 13 bases between them. The length of the CDR3 is 16 residues.

J is TRBJ2-7 and V is TRBV5-5; 8 bases agree with TRBD1. Germline V lookup: CDR1 SGHKS, CDR2 YYEKEE (reference sequence). The J segment lost 7 bases and the V segment lost 1 base, leaving 13 bases of the junction unmatched. The CDR3 consists of 16 residues. CDR3 sequence (DNA): TGTGCCAGCAGCTTGAGTACCGGGACAGGATCCTGGGAGCAGTACTTC. This sequence encodes CASSLSTGTGSWEQYF.

The chain uses TRBV7-6 and TRBJ1-5; D not resolved. Germline-derived CDR1 and CDR2 are SGHVS and FNYEAQ. The CDR3 is 15 residues long. The ends were cut back, 1 base at V and 2 bases at J, with 9 bases in the middle. CDR3 sequence: CASSLGSGGNQPQHF. Written as DNA, the CDR3 is TGTGCCAGCAGCTTAGGGTCTGGGGGCAATCAGCCCCAGCATTTT.

This chain joins TRBV4-3 and TRBJ2-7; 8 nucleotides agree with TRBD2. There are 16 residues in the CDR3. V dropped 3 bases and J dropped 6; count of bases not matched to a gene: 13. Germline CDR1 LGHNA, CDR2 YSLEER. The DNA of the CDR3 is TGCGCCAGCAGCCACGAACGACCGGGACTAGGTTCCGAGCAGTACTTC. Residues: CASSHERPGLGSEQYF.

The chain joins TRBV7-9 to TRBJ2-2, with 10 bases fitting TRBD2. CDR3 length equals 14 residues. Germline V gene sequence: CDR1 SEHNR, CDR2 FQNEAQ (reference sequence). The J segment lost 7 bases and the V segment lost 3 bases, leaving 2 bases of the junction unmatched. The CDR3 region has the DNA TGTGCCAGCAGCTTTACTAGCGGGAACGGGGAGCTGTTTTTT. Amino acids: CASSFTSGNGELFF.

The genes are TRBV3-1 (or the pseudogene TRBV3-2) and TRBJ1-1; D might be TRBD1 (5 bases). The length of the CDR3 is 15 residues. V lost 2 bases, J lost 3 bases, and 13 bases lay in between. Germline CDR1 reads LGHDT; CDR2 reads YNNKEL (reference sequence). CDR3 DNA: TGTGCCAGCAGCCAACACGGGGGTGGGGACACTGAAGCTTTCTTT. It encodes CASSQHGGGDTEAFF.

The chain is built from TRBV7-6 and TRBJ2-1; a possible D gene is TRBD1 (6 bases). The germline V and J ends were trimmed by 5 bases and 1 base, with 18 bases remaining between them. The CDR3 totals 17 residues. Germline CDR1 and CDR2: SGHVS and FNYEAQ. The CDR3 coding sequence is TGTGCCAGCAGCGGATGGGGTTTAGGGGGTTCCTACAATGAGCAGTTCTTC. Translation gives CASSGWGLGGSYNEQFF.

The chain joins TRBV7-6 to TRBJ1-2, with a weak D call TRBD1 (5 bases). Trimming stripped 5 bases from V and 7 bases from J, with 20 bases between. The germline V gene has CDR1 SGHVS and CDR2 FNYEAQ. This CDR3 region has 15 residues. The CDR3 coding sequence is TGTGCCAGCAGCGCAGTCGGGGGGACCGCCAGTGGCTACACCTTC. It translates to CASSAVGGTASGYTF. The entire variable domain, with the rest obtained from reference TRBV7-6 and TRBJ1-2, is as follows: GAGVSQSPRYKVTKRGQDVALRCDPISGHVSLYWYRQALGQGPEFLTYFNYEAQQDKSGLPNDRFSAERPEGSISTLTIQRTEQRDSAMYRCASSAVGGTASGYTFGSGTRLTVV.

The J gene is TRBJ1-2, the V gene TRBV6-5; a weak D match, TRBD1 (6 bases). CDR1 and CDR2 (germline): MNHEY, SVGAGI. V lost 0 bases, J lost 3 bases, and 14 bases lay in between. The CDR3 has 16 amino acids. The CDR3 DNA follows: TGTGCCAGCAGTTACTCGGGCGGGGGGCCGTACTATGGCTACACCTTC. It is translated as CASSYSGGGPYYGYTF.

The chain recombines TRBV11-2 with TRBJ2-1; 7 positions agree with TRBD2. This CDR3 region has 13 residues. V was clipped by 4 bases and J by 15 bases; unmatched bases: 12. From germline, CDR1 is SGHAT and CDR2 FQNNGV. CDR3 nucleotide sequence: TGTGCCAGCAGCTCACAACTAGCCGGGGGGACGTTCTTC. Translated: CASSSQLAGGTFF.

The count of this clone is one. V gene TRBV19 combines with J gene TRBJ1-2, with D hard to call. Germline CDR1 reads LNHDA; CDR2 reads SQIVND (reference sequence). The CDR3 runs to 14 residues. The V end lost 2 bases, the J end lost 0 bases, and 7 bases lay between the germline ends. The CDR3 sequence is CASSIIGANYGYTF. DNA for the CDR3: TGTGCCAGTAGTATAATTGGAGCTAACTATGGCTACACCTTC.

Only one count was recorded for this clone. The chain combines TRBV15 with TRBJ2-6; unclear D gene. V lost 3 bases, J lost 3 bases, and 12 bases lay in between. CDR1 LNHNV and CDR2 YYDKDF come from the germline V gene (reference sequence). The CDR3 consists of 16 residues. CDR3 loop: CATSSNFRFGANVLTF. The CDR3 coding sequence is TGTGCCACCAGCAGTAATTTCCGGTTTGGGGCCAACGTCCTGACTTTC.

This chain connects TRBV10-3 to TRBJ1-4, with 9 bases aligning to TRBD1. The V gene's germline CDR1 is ENHRY and CDR2 SYGVKD. The CDR3 loop spans 17 amino acids. The V segment lost 6 bases and the J segment 3 bases; nucleotides outside the gene matches: 11. This chain's CDR3 is CAIRPGQGTLANEKLFF. In nucleotides, the CDR3 is TGTGCCATCAGACCGGGACAGGGTACCTTGGCTAATGAAAAACTGTTTTTT.